These 32 T cell receptor beta chains were sequenced from one sample in a study of T cells after yellow fever vaccination. One entry per CDR3 protein results from TCRdb running MiXCR on the 5' RACE reads. This table has some 170,000 distinct CDR3 sequences, 7% to 10% appearing once. The sample here was CD8+ T cells sorted from PBMCs, taken 45 days after the yellow fever booster vaccination. The receptor set was obtained from a man younger than 30 who received the YFV17D yellow fever vaccine.

This clonotype has ten or more counts. V gene TRBV7-2 combines with J gene TRBJ2-7; D call uncertain. This CDR3 is built from 13 residues. With 3 bases removed from V and 3 bases from J, the gap between germline ends came to 9 bases. In germline, CDR1 is SGHTA, CDR2 FQGNSA. The CDR3 reads CASSFENYYEQYV. The CDR3 region has the DNA TGTGCCAGCAGCTTTGAGAATTACTACGAGCAGTACGTC.

The rearrangement joins TRBV19 to TRBJ2-2; D possibly uses TRBD1 or TRBD2 (6 bases each). Trimming pared 6 bases from V and 4 bases from J, leaving 18 bases between. The CDR3 spans 16 residues. Looked up from germline, CDR1 is LNHDA and CDR2 is SQIVND (reference sequence). As DNA, the CDR3 is TGTGCCAGTAGGCAAGAGGGGGGAGGTCTCACCGGGGAGCTGTTTTTT. This sequence encodes CASRQEGGGLTGELFF.

In DNA form, the CDR3 reads TGTGCCAGCAGCTACCCGGGTGGCTATGGCTACACCTTC. Translating gives CASSYPGGYGYTF. V gene TRBV6-5 combines with J gene TRBJ1-2; D is uncertain. The CDR3 covers 13 residues. Germline V lookup: CDR1 MNHEY, CDR2 SVGAGI. Between the trimmed V and J ends, which lost 6 bases and 4 bases, there was a span of 12 bases.

This chain links TRBV6-6 with TRBJ2-5, with D tentatively TRBD1 (5 bases). The V and J ends lost 4 bases and 3 bases respectively, with 15 bases between them. Germline V lookup: CDR1 MNHNY, CDR2 SVGAGI (reference sequence). The CDR3 consists of 15 residues. The CDR3, as DNA: TGTGCCAGCAGTTTGGACACGACTTGGGAAGAGACCCAGTACTTC. This gives the protein CASSLDTTWEETQYF.

The chain is built from TRBV4-1 and TRBJ2-7; D is possibly TRBD1 (6 bases). Germline V gene sequence: CDR1 MGHRA, CDR2 YSYEKL. V was trimmed by 1 base and J by 6 bases, leaving 10 bases between them. This CDR3 comprises 13 residues. CDR3 region: CASSQVVRGEQYF. DNA for the CDR3: TGCGCCAGCAGCCAAGTTGTCAGGGGCGAGCAGTACTTC.

For this clonotype: This may arise from a read error, as a much more abundant clone is one base away. This chain connects TRBV4-3 to TRBJ1-1; no reliable D call. There are 15 residues in the CDR3. V lost 1 base and J 3 bases, leaving 12 bases between the germline ends. CDR1 and CDR2 (germline): LGHNA, YSLEER. CDR3 nucleotide sequence: TGCGCCAGCAGCCAAGGGTCAGTGACGTACACTGAAGCTTTCTTT. This translates into CASSQGSVTYTEAFF.

This clonotype was counted once. The chain carries TRBV6-2 or TRBV6-3 and TRBJ1-2, with a tentative D call TRBD1 (5 bases). The V gene lost 6 bases and the J gene lost 7 bases, with 15 bases spanning the gap. The length of the CDR3 is 13 residues. CDR1 and CDR2 (germline): MNHEY, SVGEGT. The CDR3 DNA follows: TGTGCCAGCAGCTCAGGGTTCCGGCGTGGCTACACCTTC. This sequence encodes CASSSGFRRGYTF.

This clonotype was seen only a few times. This chain connects TRBV6-2 or TRBV6-3 to TRBJ2-1; D is perhaps TRBD2 (6 bases). Germline V gives CDR1 MNHEY, CDR2 SVGEGT. The CDR3 sequence is 11 residues long. Trimming took off 5 bases at V and 9 bases at J, with 8 bases between the two ends. CDR3 sequence: CASSPGLEQFF. The CDR3 nucleotides read TGTGCCAGCAGTCCGGGACTTGAGCAGTTCTTC.

This clonotype has more than one count but fewer than ten. This chain connects TRBV4-2 to TRBJ1-2, with unresolved D. CDR3 size: 17 residues. V shed 0 bases and J shed 2 bases, with 16 bases lying between them. Germline-derived CDR1 and CDR2 are LGHNA and YNFKEQ. In DNA, the CDR3 is TGTGCCAGCAGCCAAGAATTAGAGACCCCCCGCAACTATGGCTACACCTTC. It translates to CASSQELETPRNYGYTF.

There are a few counts of this clonotype. V usage is TRBV23-1 and J usage is TRBJ1-1; no clear D gene. Being an ORF, TRBV23-1 has a function that is uncertain. The CDR3 length is 14 residues. Trimming left V 0 bases short and J 0 bases short, with 5 bases between. The CDR3 DNA reads as TGCGCCAGCAGTCAATCAACGGTGAACACTGAAGCTTTCTTT. This encodes CASSQSTVNTEAFF.

There are a few counts of this clonotype. The chain is built from TRBV12-3 or TRBV12-4 and TRBJ1-2; D not resolved. Trimming took 3 bases from V and 0 from J, leaving 8 bases between them. The CDR3 totals 14 residues. CDR3 nucleotide sequence: TGTGCCAGCAGTTTTGCGGTAGCTAACTATGGCTACACCTTC. This encodes CASSFAVANYGYTF.

This clonotype was picked up a small number of times. The rearrangement links TRBV4-1 to TRBJ1-6; D remains ambiguous. Trimming removed 4 bases at V and 7 bases at J, with 17 bases between. Looked up from germline, CDR1 is MGHRA and CDR2 is YSYEKL. This CDR3 contains 16 residues. CDR3: CASSPRASLQNSPLHF. Written as DNA, the CDR3 is TGCGCCAGCAGCCCCCGGGCGTCGCTCCAGAATTCACCCCTCCACTTT.

This clonotype was detected a few times. The rearrangement uses TRBV7-9 and TRBJ1-5; maybe TRBD1 (6 bases). The CDR3 length is 15 residues. V lost 5 bases and J 4 bases, leaving 15 bases between the germline ends. Germline-derived CDR1 and CDR2 are SEHNR and FQNEAQ (reference sequence). The DNA for the CDR3 is TGTGCCAGCAGCCCCTCGGACAGCTGGAATCAGCCCCAGCATTTT. Encoded protein: CASSPSDSWNQPQHF.

Written as DNA, the CDR3 is TGTGCCAGCAGTGGACCCGGGACGGAAGGCCTGAAACTGTTTTTT. It specifies CASSGPGTEGLKLFF. V gene TRBV27 combines with J gene TRBJ1-4; a weak D match, TRBD1 (5 bases). CDR1 and CDR2 from the germline V gene are MNHEY and SMNVEV (reference sequence). The CDR3 length is 15 residues. V lost 5 bases to trimming and J lost 11 bases, with 21 bases between them.

A few counts support this clonotype. The genes are TRBV11-1 and TRBJ1-1; D unclear. The CDR3 is 12 amino acids. The V end was cut by 5 bases, the J end by 1 base, with 5 bases between. Germline CDR1 SGHAT, CDR2 FQDESV (reference sequence). CDR3 amino acids: CASSRTNTEAFF. CDR3 DNA sequence: TGTGCCAGCAGCCGGACGAACACTGAAGCTTTCTTT. The full variable domain, rest sourced from reference TRBV11-1 and TRBJ1-1, is EAEVAQSPRYKITEKSQAVAFWCDPISGHATLYWYRQILGQGPELLVQFQDESVVDDSQLPKDRFSAERLKGVDSTLKIQPAELGDSAMYLCASSRTNTEAFFGQGTRLTVV.

This clonotype was picked up many times. V usage is TRBV5-4 and J usage is TRBJ2-1; possible D gene TRBD2, 5 bases. Germline CDR1 reads SGHNT; CDR2 reads YYREEE (reference sequence). The CDR3 loop spans 15 amino acids. Trimming stripped 4 bases from V and 3 bases from J, with 14 bases between. CDR3 sequence: CASSGLSGFYNEQFF. DNA for the CDR3: TGTGCCAGCAGCGGACTGTCGGGGTTCTACAATGAGCAGTTCTTC.

The CDR3 reads CASSLGVAAFIEQFF. Written as DNA, the CDR3 is TGTGCCAGCAGCTTAGGGGTTGCAGCCTTTATTGAGCAGTTCTTC. This chain links TRBV7-6 with TRBJ2-1; D gene unclear. CDR3 length equals 15 residues. Germline V CDR1 and CDR2: SGHVS, FNYEAQ. With 1 base removed from V and 9 bases from J, the gap between germline ends came to 16 bases.

This clonotype was recorded a few times. The rearrangement links TRBV19 to TRBJ2-3, with D perhaps matching TRBD2 (5 bases). V was pared by 1 base and J by 6 bases, with 14 bases between. This CDR3 comprises 15 residues. Per germline, CDR1 LNHDA and CDR2 SQIVND (reference sequence). The CDR3 spells CASSIGRAAVDTQYF. Here the CDR3 DNA reads TGTGCCAGTAGTATAGGACGGGCAGCGGTGGATACGCAGTATTTT.

This rearrangement joins TRBV7-9 to TRBJ1-6; TRBD1 might be the D (6 bases). V gave up 5 bases and J gave up 10 bases, with 15 bases separating them. This CDR3 has 14 amino acids. Per the germline V gene, CDR1 is SEHNR and CDR2 is FQNEAQ (reference sequence). CDR3 region: CASSLSQGSSPLHF. For the CDR3, the DNA is TGTGCCAGCAGCCTATCACAGGGATCCTCACCCCTCCACTTT.

The chain couples TRBV9 to TRBJ2-2; D unresolved. The germline V gene has CDR1 SGDLS and CDR2 YYNGEE. The CDR3 covers 12 residues. Trimming removed 5 bases at V and 0 bases at J, with 2 bases between. The chain's CDR3 is CASRTNTGELFF. The DNA for the CDR3 is TGTGCCAGCAGAACGAACACCGGGGAGCTGTTTTTT.

This chain uses TRBV28 with TRBJ2-7; 8 nucleotides match TRBD2. Germline CDR1 reads MDHEN; CDR2 reads SYDVKM. V trimming: 3 bases; J trimming: 6 bases; junction bases outside the gene matches: 7. CDR3 size: 14 residues. The CDR3 loop reads CASSFRLAGGEQYV. The CDR3 DNA sequence: TGTGCCAGCAGTTTTAGGCTAGCGGGTGGCGAGCAGTACGTC.

This clonotype has a count of ten or more. The chain is built from TRBV6-5 and TRBJ2-7, with 11 bases matching TRBD1. The CDR3 has 15 residues. The V gene's germline CDR1 is MNHEY and CDR2 SVGAGI. The trim removed 4 bases at V and 2 bases at J, leaving 4 bases unmatched. The CDR3 loop is CASSSPGQGAYEQYF. The CDR3 nucleotides read TGTGCCAGCAGTTCCCCGGGACAGGGGGCCTACGAGCAGTACTTC.

The genes are TRBV7-9 and TRBJ2-1, with 8 bases lining up with TRBD2. The CDR3 is made up of 14 amino acids. The germline V gene encodes CDR1 SEHNR and CDR2 FQNEAQ (reference sequence). The V segment lost 8 bases and the J segment 0 bases; nucleotides outside the gene matches: 3. CDR3 sequence reads: CASPGGTSYNEQFF. The CDR3 DNA follows: TGTGCCAGCCCGGGGGGGACCTCCTACAATGAGCAGTTCTTC.

The CDR3 is CASGGGSNQPQHF. CDR3 nucleotide sequence: TGTGCCAGCGGTGGGGGAAGCAATCAGCCCCAGCATTTT. The rearrangement uses TRBV19 and TRBJ1-5; possibly TRBD1 for D (5 bases). This CDR3 is 13 amino acids long. The germline CDR1 and CDR2 sequences are LNHDA and SQIVND (reference sequence). V gave up 9 bases and J gave up 1 base, with 10 bases separating them.

The chain recombines TRBV7-9 with TRBJ2-7, with D possibly matching TRBD2 (5 bases). V dropped 5 bases and J dropped 3 bases, with 20 bases sitting between them. Germline CDR1 SEHNR, CDR2 FQNEAQ (reference sequence). The CDR3 spans 16 residues. CDR3: CASSQASSLLFYEQYF. CDR3 nucleotides: TGTGCCAGCAGCCAAGCTAGCTCCTTGTTGTTCTACGAGCAGTACTTC.

This clonotype was counted between two and nine times. Here the CDR3 DNA reads TGCGCCAGCAGCTTGGGAACAGTTTCCGGGGAGCTGTTTTTT. This encodes CASSLGTVSGELFF. The chain links TRBV5-1 to TRBJ2-2; D unresolved. This CDR3 comprises 14 residues. Germline loops: CDR1 SGHRS, CDR2 YFSETQ. V gave up 0 bases and J gave up 6 bases, with 9 bases separating them.

Written as DNA, the CDR3 is TGCGCCAGCAGCCAAGATCAAGCGGGGGGGCCTAATATTCGAGAGCAGTTCTTC. It specifies CASSQDQAGGPNIREQFF. The J gene is TRBJ2-1, the V gene TRBV4-1; 10 nucleotides line up with TRBD2. Germline assignment: CDR1 MGHRA and CDR2 YSYEKL. The CDR3 contains 18 residues. The V gene end was trimmed by 0 bases and the J gene end by 10 bases; junction bases not matched to a gene: 15.

The chain uses TRBV20-1 and TRBJ2-7; 7 bases fit TRBD2. CDR1 and CDR2 from the germline V gene are DFQATT and SNEGSKA (reference sequence). The CDR3 length is 13 residues. V trimming: 1 base; J trimming: 4 bases; junction bases outside the gene matches: 4. This CDR3 is CSARAGGKYEQYV. The CDR3 nucleotides read TGCAGTGCTAGAGCCGGGGGGAAATACGAGCAGTACGTC.

The chain couples TRBV29-1 to TRBJ1-1, with 8 bases matching TRBD1. CDR3 size: 12 residues. Germline V gives CDR1 SQVTM, CDR2 ANQGSEA. Trimming cost V 4 bases and J 5 bases; bases outside gene matches: 3. DNA for the CDR3: TGCAGCGTTGGCAGGGGGCTAACTGAAGCTTTCTTT. Translation gives CSVGRGLTEAFF.

The V gene is TRBV19, the J gene TRBJ2-7; TRBD1 might be the D (6 bases). Trimming pared 3 bases from V and 3 bases from J, leaving 15 bases between. The CDR3 sequence is 15 residues long. Looked up from germline, CDR1 is LNHDA and CDR2 is SQIVND (reference sequence). The CDR3: CASSIALGQHYEQYV. In DNA, the CDR3 is TGTGCCAGTAGTATCGCCCTCGGACAGCACTACGAGCAGTACGTC.

The chain has TRBV11-2 and TRBJ2-2; D remains unclear. The CDR3 contains 16 residues. Trimming pared 0 bases from V and 1 base from J, leaving 9 bases between. The germline V gene has CDR1 SGHAT and CDR2 FQNNGV. The CDR3 spells CASSLEERENTGELFF. CDR3 DNA sequence: TGTGCCAGCAGCTTAGAAGAGAGAGAGAACACCGGGGAGCTGTTTTTT.

The chain uses TRBV6-1 and TRBJ2-7; D remains ambiguous. The CDR3 runs to 13 residues. Germline V gene data show CDR1 as MNHNS and CDR2 as SASEGT. V dropped 2 bases and J dropped 5 bases, with 10 bases sitting between them. As DNA, the CDR3 is TGTGCCAGCAGTGAATTAGGTCGGGACGAGCAGTACTTC. This sequence encodes CASSELGRDEQYF.